This T cell receptor beta chain emerged from a study of blood T cell repertoires in COVID-19. Whole-study context: Acute-phase and convalescent COVID-19 samples originated in the United States, Italy and Spain. Sources were T cells, B-cell-depleted T cells, or PBMCs; the material itself was cDNA or gDNA.

How the authors handled the data: Reference gene primer amplification yielded estimated nucleated cell counts. Clones were read by immunoSEQ multiplex PCR, and TCRdb kept only the in-frame ones, dropping some. V, J and clone size are taken as reported in that table, and D and trimming were inferred from the DNA itself. The repertoire includes fewer than 200,000 clones, roughly 83% of them detected once, and 3.5% to 5% sits in the top ten. In germline, CDR1 is GTSNPN, CDR2 SVGIG (reference sequence). The CDR3 sequence is 12 residues long. The sequenced material came from PBMCs or T cells enriched from blood (not recorded which). This clonotype originated in a woman in her forties or fifties who had recovered from COVID-19. This chain connects TRBV30 to TRBJ2-1; the match to TRBD2 covers 10 bases. CDR3 region: CAAGGLYNEQFF. The CDR3 nucleotides read TGTGCAGCGGGAGGGCTGTACAATGAGCAGTTCTTC. The whole variable domain, remainder taken from reference TRBV30 and TRBJ2-1, is SQTIHQWPATLVQPVGSPLSLECTVEGTSNPNLYWYRQAAGRGLQLLFYSVGIGQISSEVPQNLSASRPQDRQFILSSKKLLLSDSGFYLCAAGGLYNEQFFGPGTRLTVL.